This paragraph reports one T cell receptor beta chain. What this receptor recognizes is not known. No base quality values were provided; no much bigger clone lies one nucleotide off. This entry comes from a study of control samples from healthy donors and cancer patients (dated by TCRdb to the early 2020s). V has 5 bases trimmed and J has 1 base trimmed; junction bases matching no gene number 10. The CDR3 contains 16 residues, cysteine and phenylalanine counted. Only CDR3 DNA remains: 48 bases, in frame from the first base. CDR1 and CDR2, per the germline V gene, are MGHRA and YSYEKL. The library came from the immunoSEQ multiplex PCR assay. TCRdb's version of the immuneACCESS table is confined to in-frame rearrangements and falls short of the full clone set. An unresolved V gene accounts for under half of the shortfall where checked; the remainder is of unknown origin. The sample contains some 150,000 clones, just under 95% of them found a single time. Of the sample, 14% is held by the ten largest clones.

Sequencing was performed on PBMCs. Rearrangement joined TRBV4-1 to TRBJ1-1; TRBD1 agrees with 7 junctional bases. The sequence derives from a man aged 55 to 70 with colorectal cancer. The CDR3 region reads CASSKPSGQSNTEAFF. The nucleotides read TGCGCCAGCAGCAAACCTTCGGGACAGTCGAACACTGAAGCTTTCTTT.